The next 27 T cell receptor beta chains were all read from a single sample in a study of blood T cell repertoires in COVID-19. Produced via immunoSEQ multiplex PCR; TCRdb's table is partial and in-frame only. This sample has nearly 250,000 clones, with more than 75% found just once. Sequencing was carried out using peripheral blood. The receptor source for this set is a woman aged 80 or over with COVID-19, enrolled during active disease.

This rearrangement joins TRBV7-2 to TRBJ1-2; 10 bases are shared with TRBD1. This CDR3 contains 14 residues. The ends lost 4 bases at V and 4 bases at J; junction bases unmatched: 3. Germline-derived CDR1 and CDR2 are SGHTA and FQGNSA. The CDR3 sequence: CASSSTGGTYGYTF. The CDR3 DNA follows: TGTGCCAGCAGCTCGACAGGGGGCACCTATGGCTACACCTTC.

The J gene is TRBJ1-1, the V gene TRBV19; TRBD1 agrees at 7 bases. The CDR3 extends over 12 amino acids. Unmatched junction bases numbered 6, after V lost 9 bases and J lost 5 bases. The germline V gene encodes CDR1 LNHDA and CDR2 SQIVND (reference sequence). CDR3 nucleotides: TGTGCCAGCCATCCCAGGGGGACTGAAGCTTTCTTT. Its translation is CASHPRGTEAFF.

The rearrangement uses TRBV5-1 and TRBJ2-5; 12 bases agree with TRBD2. Germline CDR1 and CDR2: SGHRS and YFSETQ. The CDR3 has 18 residues. With V trimmed by 1 base and J by 2 bases, 9 bases remained unmatched. CDR3 protein: CASSLPRTSGDGQETQYF. In nucleotides, the CDR3 is TGCGCCAGCAGCTTGCCTAGGACTAGCGGGGACGGGCAAGAGACCCAGTACTTC.

This clone was seen just once. The genes are TRBV19 and TRBJ1-5; TRBD1 is a possible D gene (5 bases). Germline V gives CDR1 LNHDA, CDR2 SQIVND (reference sequence). Deletions cut 3 bases from V and 6 bases from J, with 9 bases between. The CDR3 totals 13 residues. The CDR3 spells CASSIQGGQPQHF. The CDR3 DNA reads TGTGCCAGTAGTATCCAGGGTGGTCAGCCCCAGCATTTT.

The chain joins TRBV7-2 to TRBJ1-4; 7 bases line up with TRBD1. The ends lost 5 bases at V and 8 bases at J; junction bases unmatched: 14. This CDR3 region has 16 residues. In germline, CDR1 is SGHTA, CDR2 FQGNSA. The CDR3 spells CASSRYGQVNGEKLFF. The CDR3, as DNA: TGTGCCAGCAGCCGTTATGGACAGGTTAATGGGGAAAAACTGTTTTTT.

The gene calls are TRBV4-2 and TRBJ2-7; perhaps TRBD1 as D (6 bases). Germline V CDR1 and CDR2: LGHNA, YNFKEQ. V was clipped by 4 bases and J by 6 bases, with 22 bases between them. The CDR3 runs 16 residues. CDR3 nucleotide sequence: TGTGCCAGCAGCCTCGATGTGGAGTCAGGGGACCGCGAGCAGTACTTC. Translated: CASSLDVESGDREQYF.

This clone was recorded once. J is TRBJ2-5 and V is TRBV5-4; D may be TRBD1 (6 bases). Trimming took 4 bases from V and 3 from J, leaving 16 bases between them. This CDR3 is built from 15 residues. Per the germline V gene, CDR1 is SGHNT and CDR2 is YYREEE (reference sequence). CDR3 amino acids: CASSADSKGEETQYF. CDR3 nucleotides: TGTGCCAGCAGCGCCGACAGTAAGGGGGAAGAGACCCAGTACTTC.

This sequence joins TRBV5-1 and TRBJ2-1, with no clear D. V was pared by 1 base and J by 2 bases, with 13 bases between. The CDR3 extends over 16 amino acids. Looked up from germline, CDR1 is SGHRS and CDR2 is YFSETQ. For the CDR3, the DNA is TGCGCCAGCAGCTTGCGCGGCGAACCTACCTACAATGAGCAGTTCTTC. Its translation: CASSLRGEPTYNEQFF. Full variable domain (remainder filled in from reference TRBV5-1 and TRBJ2-1): KAGVTQTPRYLIKTRGQQVTLSCSPISGHRSVSWYQQTPGQGLQFLFEYFSETQRNKGNFPGRFSGRQFSNSRSEMNVSTLELGDSALYLCASSLRGEPTYNEQFFGPGTRLTVL.

The chain recombines TRBV6-5 with TRBJ1-1; D gene ambiguous. Trimming removed 0 bases from V and 7 bases from J, with 18 bases in between. This CDR3 region has 16 residues. Germline CDR1 reads MNHEY; CDR2 reads SVGAGI. In nucleotides, the CDR3 is TGTGCCAGCAGTTACTCGGGTCGTAGGAGGGAGAGTGAAGCTTTCTTT. Residues: CASSYSGRRRESEAFF.

The V call is TRBV5-1, the J call TRBJ2-4; 8 nucleotides agree with TRBD1. Germline CDR1 reads SGHRS; CDR2 reads YFSETQ. The CDR3 extends over 18 amino acids. The junction had 17 bases not matched to a gene; V was cut back by 7 bases and J by 2 bases. The CDR3 loop is CASGREPGQDFPKNIQYF. CDR3 in DNA: TGCGCCAGCGGACGAGAACCGGGACAGGATTTCCCCAAAAACATTCAGTACTTC. The complete variable domain, with remaining parts taken from reference TRBV5-1 and TRBJ2-4, reads KAGVTQTPRYLIKTRGQQVTLSCSPISGHRSVSWYQQTPGQGLQFLFEYFSETQRNKGNFPGRFSGRQFSNSRSEMNVSTLELGDSALYLCASGREPGQDFPKNIQYFGAGTRLSVL.

In this sample, this clone turned up a few times. The chain recombines TRBV3-1 (or the pseudogene TRBV3-2) with TRBJ2-1, with TRBD1 matching over 10 bases. Germline-derived CDR1 and CDR2 are LGHDT and YNNKEL (reference sequence). The CDR3 covers 14 residues. V shed 7 bases and J 8 bases; nucleotides not matched to a gene: 8. The CDR3 DNA follows: TGTGCCAGCACCCCCGGGACAGGGGTCCATGAGCAGTTCTTC. This encodes CASTPGTGVHEQFF.

J is TRBJ2-7 and V is TRBV5-4, with D possibly matching TRBD1 (6 bases). Trimming left V 4 bases short and J 5 bases short, with 16 bases between. In germline, CDR1 is SGHNT, CDR2 YYREEE (reference sequence). The CDR3 runs to 14 residues. Here the CDR3 DNA reads TGTGCCAGCAGCCCAAGAGGGGGAGTGGACGAGCAGTACTTC. Translation gives CASSPRGGVDEQYF.

The V call is TRBV6-5, the J call TRBJ1-2; D gene ambiguous. This CDR3 spans 15 amino acids. Trimming removed 4 bases at V and 1 base at J, with 13 bases between. Germline CDR1 reads MNHEY; CDR2 reads SVGAGI. CDR3 residues: CASSSYPRNNYGYTF. The CDR3 nucleotides read TGTGCCAGCAGTTCATACCCCAGAAATAACTATGGCTACACCTTC.

V is TRBV28 and J is TRBJ1-2; TRBD1 might be the D (6 bases). The CDR3 has 13 residues. The V gene lost 6 bases and the J gene lost 8 bases, with 16 bases spanning the gap. Germline V CDR1 and CDR2: MDHEN, SYDVKM. The CDR3 is CASRATGREGYTF. CDR3 DNA: TGTGCCAGCAGAGCAACAGGGCGAGAAGGCTACACCTTC.

In this sample, this clone turned up once. CDR3 nucleotide sequence: TGCGCCAGCAGGGGGACTAGCGGCACAGATACGCAGTATTTT. It is translated as CASRGTSGTDTQYF. The J gene is TRBJ2-3, the V gene TRBV10-2, with 10 bases that match TRBD2. CDR3 size: 14 residues. V trimming: 6 bases; J trimming: 1 base; junction bases outside the gene matches: 1. CDR1 and CDR2 from the germline V gene are WSHSY and SAAADI.

The V call is TRBV29-1, the J call TRBJ1-1; a weak D match, TRBD1 (6 bases). This CDR3 contains 13 residues. Germline V gene sequence: CDR1 SQVTM, CDR2 ANQGSEA. The ends were cut back, 6 bases at V and 2 bases at J, with 13 bases in the middle. The CDR3 DNA follows: TGCAGCGTCCACCGGGACATTAACACTGAAGCTTTCTTT. It is translated as CSVHRDINTEAFF.

CDR3 coding DNA: TGTGCCAGCAGTTACTCGCGGGGACCCTATGGCTACACCTTC. Protein: CASSYSRGPYGYTF. The chain combines TRBV6-5 with TRBJ1-2; D might be TRBD1 (5 bases). From germline, CDR1 is MNHEY and CDR2 SVGAGI. This CDR3 has 14 amino acids. V gave up 0 bases and J gave up 4 bases, with 9 bases separating them.

This chain links TRBV7-3 with TRBJ1-5; 8 bases line up with TRBD1. CDR3 size: 14 residues. V gave up 5 bases and J gave up 6 bases; unmatched junction bases: 6. The V gene's germline CDR1 is SGHTA and CDR2 FQGTGA. The CDR3 bases are TGTGCCAGCAGCCTTACAGGGGGGGGTCAGCCCCAGCATTTT. It encodes CASSLTGGGQPQHF. The full variable domain, in which reference TRBV7-3 and TRBJ1-5 provide the parts outside the CDR3, is GAGVSQTPSNKVTEKGKYVELRCDPISGHTALYWYRQSLGQGPEFLIYFQGTGAADDSGLPNDRFFAVRPEGSVSTLKIQRTERGDSAVYLCASSLTGGGQPQHFGDGTRLSIL.

As regards this clone: This CDR3 is also generated by other DNA sequences in the sample. The chain combines TRBV28 with TRBJ1-1; D gene ambiguous. Germline V gene data show CDR1 as MDHEN and CDR2 as SYDVKM. Trimming removed 1 base at V and 1 base at J, with 7 bases between. The CDR3 has 14 amino acids. CDR3 region: CASSLSLRNTEAFF. The CDR3 DNA follows: TGTGCCAGCAGTTTATCCCTGAGGAACACTGAAGCTTTCTTT.

The V gene is TRBV10-3, the J gene TRBJ2-3, with D maybe TRBD1 (6 bases). From germline, CDR1 is ENHRY and CDR2 SYGVKD. V dropped 7 bases and J dropped 0 bases, with 14 bases sitting between them. The CDR3 runs 15 residues. The CDR3 nucleotides read TGTGCCATCAACGCGGACAGTTCTAGCACAGATACGCAGTATTTT. This translates into CAINADSSSTDTQYF.

V gene TRBV7-2 combines with J gene TRBJ1-5; D is perhaps TRBD1 (6 bases). The CDR3 runs 15 residues. Germline lookup yields CDR1 SGHTA and CDR2 FQGNSA. V lost 0 bases to trimming and J lost 2 bases, with 8 bases between them. For the CDR3, the DNA is TGTGCCAGCAGCTTAGCGTACAGGGGCAATCAGCCCCAGCATTTT. This encodes CASSLAYRGNQPQHF.

The chain's CDR3 is CASSPLTSYEQYV. CDR3 nucleotide sequence: TGTGCCAGCAGCCCCCTAACCTCCTACGAGCAGTACGTC. The chain employs TRBV7-8 and TRBJ2-7, with no clear D. Germline assignment: CDR1 SGHVS and CDR2 FQNEAQ. Trimming took 5 bases from V and 0 from J, leaving 8 bases between them. The CDR3 covers 13 residues.

This clone was found a few times. The V gene is TRBV27, the J gene TRBJ1-6; D gene unclear. CDR1 is MNHEY and CDR2 is SMNVEV in the germline V gene (reference sequence). This CDR3 comprises 13 residues. Trimming left V 6 bases short and J 6 bases short, with 9 bases between. The CDR3 bases are TGTGCCAGCAGCTCCGGGATTAATTCACCCCTCCACTTT. Residues: CASSSGINSPLHF.

This clone was seen only a few times. The rearrangement joins TRBV2 to TRBJ2-5; TRBD2 aligns across 12 bases. The CDR3 is made up of 18 amino acids. CDR1 SNHLY and CDR2 FYNNEI come from the germline V gene. The V segment lost 1 base and the J segment 3 bases; nucleotides outside the gene matches: 9. CDR3 sequence reads: CASSEVVGLAGGKETQYF. The CDR3 DNA reads as TGTGCCAGCAGTGAAGTCGTCGGTCTAGCGGGGGGGAAAGAGACCCAGTACTTC.

V gene TRBV6-5 combines with J gene TRBJ2-1; no reliable D call. V lost 0 bases to trimming and J lost 10 bases, with 10 bases between them. Germline-derived CDR1 and CDR2 are MNHEY and SVGAGI. The CDR3 spans 13 residues. The CDR3 loop reads CASSYSTPPEQFF. CDR3 coding DNA: TGTGCCAGCAGTTACTCGACACCACCGGAGCAGTTCTTC.

This clone appeared once. The chain employs TRBV19 and TRBJ1-2; D uncertain. Germline assignment: CDR1 LNHDA and CDR2 SQIVND (reference sequence). Deletions cut 1 base from V and 4 bases from J, with 10 bases between. The CDR3 spans 14 residues. The CDR3 loop reads CASSIGDNLYGYTF. CDR3 DNA: TGTGCCAGTAGTATAGGAGACAACCTCTATGGCTACACCTTC.

J is TRBJ2-7 and V is TRBV5-6, with 8 nucleotides matching TRBD1. This CDR3 comprises 14 residues. Trimming removed 5 bases from V and 0 bases from J; junction bases left unmatched: 4. From germline, CDR1 is SGHDT and CDR2 YYEEEE. The CDR3 nucleotides are TGTGCCAGCAGACCGGGGACAGGCTCCTACGAGCAGTACGTC. It codes for CASRPGTGSYEQYV.